This TCR beta chain was identified during a study of blood T cell repertoires in COVID-19. On the study more broadly: The origin of the acute and convalescent COVID-19 samples was the United States, Italy and Spain. From T cells, B-cell-depleted T cells, or PBMCs came the material, which was cDNA or gDNA.

The germline CDR1 and CDR2 sequences are MNHEY and SVGAGI. The J segment lost 5 bases and the V segment lost 6 bases, leaving 6 bases of the junction unmatched. There are 14 residues in the CDR3. Sequenced by immunoSEQ multiplex PCR; TCRdb stores in-frame clones only, minus some. The sample consists of 70,000 to 90,000 clones, 80% to 90% of them appearing once. The origin of this receptor is an older woman with acute or convalescent COVID-19. V gene TRBV6-5 combines with J gene TRBJ1-1; 10 bases match TRBD1. Material for sequencing was peripheral blood. In DNA form, the CDR3 reads TGTGCCAGCAGCAGGGACAGGGGAAGGACTGAAGCTTTCTTT. It yields the protein CASSRDRGRTEAFF.